These T cell receptor beta chains were read from a single sample in a study of memory CD4+ T cells and cytomegalovirus serostatus. Repertoires were generated with immunoSEQ multiplex PCR, while TCRdb's copy carries only in-frame clones and drops some. The sample has about 61,000 clones; 82% are singletons. The sequencing sample was made of memory CD4+ T cells from blood. These TCRs come from an adult in good health and CMV-seronegative. Each CDR3 is given with its conserved first and last residue. The order of the fields is J gene, D gene, V gene, clone size, CDR3 protein, CDR3 DNA. The D gene is left open where the match is weak. Where a row states a size, it is once, few, many or the class of an expanded clone; other rows omit it.

TRBJ2-7 | - | TRBV10-1 | - | CASRPGTGSYEQYF | TGCGCCAGTCGCCCCGGGACGGGATCCTACGAGCAGTACTTC
TRBJ2-5 | TRBD2 | TRBV2 | - | CASTRGGQQETQYF | TGTGCCAGCACCCGGGGGGGGCAGCAAGAGACCCAGTACTTC
TRBJ2-5 | - | TRBV11-2 | - | CASSLSGTPDLWTQYF | TGTGCCAGCAGCTTATCTGGGACACCCGACCTGTGGACCCAGTACTTC
TRBJ1-2 | TRBD1 | TRBV10-3 | - | CAISESDRAGYGYTF | TGTGCCATCAGTGAGTCGGACAGGGCTGGCTATGGCTACACCTTC
TRBJ2-7 | - | TRBV4-2 | once | CASSQGLGYEQYF | TGTGCCAGCAGCCAGGGCTTAGGCTACGAGCAGTACTTC
TRBJ1-6 | - | TRBV9 | - | CASSETVSSYNSPLHF | TGTGCCAGCAGCGAGACAGTTAGCTCCTATAATTCACCCCTCCACTTT
TRBJ1-2 | - | TRBV14 | - | CASSQDRGYGYTF | TGTGCCAGCAGCCAAGACAGGGGCTATGGCTACACCTTC
TRBJ1-1 | - | TRBV19 | few | CASSYPRVSEAFF | TGTGCCAGTAGCTACCCCCGGGTTTCCGAAGCTTTCTTT
TRBJ2-1 | - | TRBV11-2 | - | CASSLGGGPYNEQFF | TGTGCCAGCAGCTTGGGGGGAGGACCCTACAATGAGCAGTTCTTC
TRBJ2-2 | - | TRBV9 | - | CASSVEVWGTTGELFF | TGTGCCAGCAGCGTAGAGGTGTGGGGTACCACCGGGGAGCTGTTTTTT
TRBJ1-2 | - | TRBV2 | - | CASSERFGQIYGYTF | TGTGCCAGCAGTGAACGGTTTGGACAGATCTATGGCTACACCTTC
TRBJ2-7 | - | TRBV5-1 | - | CASSPPSYEQYF | TGCGCCAGCAGCCCCCCCTCCTACGAGCAGTACTTC
TRBJ2-7 | - | TRBV6-5 | - | CASRHPAGYEQYF | TGTGCCAGCAGGCACCCCGCGGGGTACGAGCAGTACTTC
TRBJ1-2 | - | TRBV28 | - | CASSFGAQNYGYTF | TGTGCCAGCAGTTTCGGGGCGCAGAACTATGGCTACACCTTC
TRBJ2-7 | TRBD1 | TRBV6-1 | - | CASNRGLEDEQYF | TGTGCCAGCAACAGGGGTCTGGAGGACGAGCAGTACTTC
TRBJ1-1 | - | TRBV6-1 | - | CASSSSGGTEAFF | TGTGCCAGCAGTTCCTCGGGGGGGACTGAAGCTTTCTTT
TRBJ1-5 | - | TRBV6-1 | - | CASSGTRWSNQPQHF | TGTGCCAGCAGTGGGACACGGTGGAGCAATCAGCCCCAGCATTTT
TRBJ1-1 | - | TRBV4-1 | - | CASSHNRLLRGTEAFF | TGCGCCAGCAGCCACAACCGACTCCTTAGGGGTACTGAAGCTTTCTTT
TRBJ1-2 | - | TRBV6-1 | - | CASTETAFLGYTF | TGTGCCAGCACCGAGACAGCCTTCCTAGGCTACACCTTC
TRBJ1-2 | - | TRBV6-1 | - | CASRQNYGYTF | TGTGCCAGCAGACAAAACTATGGCTACACCTTC
TRBJ1-5 | - | TRBV6-1 | - | CASSETGVSNQPQHF | TGTGCCAGCAGTGAGACAGGAGTAAGCAATCAGCCCCAGCATTTT
TRBJ2-7 | TRBD1 | TRBV2 | once | CASSRDRAYEQYF | TGTGCCAGCAGTAGAGACAGGGCCTACGAGCAGTACTTC